This T cell receptor (beta chain) is drawn from a study of CD8+CD57+ T cells in acquired aplastic anemia (dated by TCRdb to the late 2010s). At the level of the whole study: On average, sorted CD4+ and CD8+ cells yielded about 3 ug of extracted DNA, with a range of 0.2 to 27.4 ug. Healthy donor samples averaged approximately 10 million reads for CD4+ and approximately 11 million for CD8+ cells. What the authors observed across the whole study: CD8+ Simpson's diversity did not differ significantly between patients and healthy controls (P=0.060). Some 31 CD8+ CDR3 sequences were shared between patients and controls but appeared highly expressed in patients and within their immunodominant clones.

The study deep-sequenced TCR repertoires of sorted CD4+ and CD8+ blood T cells from severe aplastic anemia patients and healthy subjects. Ficoll-Paque density gradient centrifugation was used to isolate peripheral blood mononuclear cells. CD4+ and CD8+ T cells were sorted by FACS or magnetic beads before DNA extraction. Profiling of TCR beta VDJ combinations and CDR3 sequences used genomic DNA as the template. An Illumina HiSeq 2000 was used for TCR repertoire sequencing. For the original study's pipeline: Repertoire assessment relied on Simpson's diversity index, CDR3 size and DJ length profiles, and TRBV/TRBJ rearrangement plots. The most abundant DNA sequence in the deep sequencing data was defined as the immunodominant clone. CDR3 amino acid sequences were checked for sharing across subjects and were also compared against the VDJdb database and published repertoires. TCRdb reanalyzed the raw reads on its own, using fastp at Q25 for trimming and MiXCR for clone calling, and kept in-frame beta chains. Merged by CDR3 protein, the rows form single entries marked with the most common genes and DNA. None of the V and J calls come from the authors' own analysis; TCRdb made them. The sample table holds about 220,000 distinct CDR3 sequences, of which 30% to 40% were seen once. 0.9% to 1.2% of the sample comes from the top ten.

Note on this clonotype: Its antigen specificity is not known. No much larger clone exists at a distance of one base, and base qualities are not known.

Sequencing was carried out using sorted CD4+, CD8+, or CD8+CD57+ T cells (not recorded which) from PBMCs. The receptor's source is a human donor in good health, serving as a control.

Here the CDR3 is given as CASRTDTGTEAFF. The DNA is as follows: TGTGCCAGCAGGACAGATACAGGAACTGAAGCTTTCTTT. Here the chain combines TRBV2 and TRBJ1-1; 5 matching bases give a weak D call of TRBD1. The CDR3, from cysteine to phenylalanine, totals 13 residues. CDR3 DNA only is kept here, 39 bases in frame from base 1. V and J are truncated by 6 bases and 5 bases respectively, leaving an intervening sequence of 13 bases. CDR1 and CDR2 (SNHLY, FYNNEI) derive from the germline V gene.